This is a list of T cell receptor beta chains from one sample in a study of shared clonotypes between healthy human individuals. Assay: immunoSEQ multiplex PCR; the TCRdb copy retains only in-frame clones and omits some. The sample carries 850,000 to 1,200,000 clones, approximately 72% recorded once. Input material: memory CD4+ T cells sorted from blood. All receptors derive from a man younger than 35 in good health. The CDR3 runs from the conserved cysteine through the conserved F or W. The D gene is left open where the match is weak. Some rows mark clone size as missing; the rest say once, few, many or name a class of expanded clone.

>-|TRBV27|TRBJ2-7|-
TGTGCCAGCAGTTCAACAGGGTTTGGTTACGAGCAGTACTTC
CASSSTGFGYEQYF
>TRBD1|TRBV4-1|TRBJ1-2|-
TGCGCCAGCAGCCAGGTTGGACAGGGAAGTATCTACGGCTACACCTTC
CASSQVGQGSIYGYTF
>-|TRBV6-1|TRBJ2-1|-
TGTGCCAGCAGTGTTTACAATGAGCAGTTCTTC
CASSVYNEQFF
>TRBD1|TRBV11-2|TRBJ1-3|once
TGTGCCAGCAGCGTTGTGGGGACAGGATCTGGAAACACCATATATTTT
CASSVVGTGSGNTIYF
>-|TRBV15|TRBJ1-5|-
TGTGCCACCAGCTCGGACGGCAGGGATAATCAGCCCCAGCATTTT
CATSSDGRDNQPQHF
>-|TRBV9|TRBJ2-1|-
TGTGCCAGCAGCGTCCGAGCACCGATCTCCTACAATGAGCAGTTCTTC
CASSVRAPISYNEQFF
>TRBD1|TRBV7-2|TRBJ2-7|once
TGTGCCAGCAGCTTAGGTCCGGGACAGATCTACGAGCAGTACTTC
CASSLGPGQIYEQYF
>-|TRBV2|TRBJ1-6|-
TGTGCCAGCAGTGAAGGACAGGCTTTGAATTCACCCCTCCACTTT
CASSEGQALNSPLHF
>TRBD2|TRBV19|TRBJ2-4|-
TGTGCCAGTAGTATGGCTAGCGGGGGGGCGATGTACTTC
CASSMASGGAMYF
>-|TRBV5-1|TRBJ1-2|-
TGCGCCAGCAGCGGGGACGGGATAACTGGTGGCTACACCTTC
CASSGDGITGGYTF
>-|TRBV9|TRBJ1-2|-
TGTGCCAGCAGCCCCGACGTAAACTATGGCTACACCTTC
CASSPDVNYGYTF
>-|TRBV5-1|TRBJ1-2|few
TGCGCCAGCAGCTTGGGGTCCGACGTAGCTAACTATGGCTACACCTTC
CASSLGSDVANYGYTF
>-|TRBV30|TRBJ1-4|few
TGTGCCTGGAGTGTAAATGTAGGCGAAAAACTGTTTTTT
CAWSVNVGEKLFF
>-|TRBV5-1|TRBJ2-3|many
TGCGCCAGCAGCCCCGGGACTCACACAGATACGCAGTATTTT
CASSPGTHTDTQYF
>-|TRBV14|TRBJ2-7|-
TGTGCCAGCAGCCAGGCCTGGCCAGCCCGATCCTACGAGCAGTACTTC
CASSQAWPARSYEQYF
>-|TRBV7-2|TRBJ1-1|-
TGTGCCAGCAGCCTCCCAGGGAGTGGCACTGAAGCTTTCTTT
CASSLPGSGTEAFF
>TRBD1|TRBV25-1|TRBJ1-2|-
TGTGCCAGCAGAAGACAGGGCTCTGGCTACACCTTC
CASRRQGSGYTF
>TRBD1|TRBV10-3|TRBJ1-1|few
TGTGCCATCAGCTCGGGACAGGGTTTTATGAACACTGAAGCTTTCTTT
CAISSGQGFMNTEAFF
>-|TRBV7-3|TRBJ2-3|-
TGTGCCAGCAGCTTGGGCGGGAAGAACACAGATACGCAGTATTTT
CASSLGGKNTDTQYF
>-|TRBV30|TRBJ2-2|-
TGTGCCTGGAGTATAAACTTCAACACCGGGGAGCTGTTTTTT
CAWSINFNTGELFF
>TRBD1|TRBV9|TRBJ2-5|-
TGTGCCAGCAGCGTAGTACGGACAGGGGGTGGTACGGAGACCCAGTACTTC
CASSVVRTGGGTETQYF
>-|TRBV5-6|TRBJ1-3|-
TGTGCCAGCAGCCGAAACCTACAGGGCTCGGGAAACACCATATATTTT
CASSRNLQGSGNTIYF
>-|TRBV5-4|TRBJ1-1|-
TGTGCCAGCAGCTTGTCCTTGAACACTGAAGCTTTCTTT
CASSLSLNTEAFF
>-|TRBV6-6|TRBJ2-2|-
TGTGCCAGCCGTGGCGGAGAGAACACCGGGGAGCTGTTTTTT
CASRGGENTGELFF
>TRBD1|TRBV6-5|TRBJ2-7|-
TGTGCCAGCAGACCTGACAGGGCGGACGAGCAGTACTTC
CASRPDRADEQYF
>TRBD2|TRBV7-9|TRBJ2-7|once
TGTGCCAGCAGCGGAGGGGGGACTAGCTTCTACGAGCAGTACTTC
CASSGGGTSFYEQYF
>-|TRBV5-4|TRBJ2-7|-
TGTGCCAGCGGGGATGTTGGATCCTACGAGCAGTACTTC
CASGDVGSYEQYF
>TRBD1|TRBV7-2|TRBJ2-4|-
TGTGCCAGCAGCTTTCTTCAAGGGGGCTGGGGGTTC
CASSFLQGGWGF
>-|TRBV19|TRBJ2-5|many
TGTGCCAGTAGTGCCCCCGGACTAACAAAAGAGACCCAGTACTTC
CASSAPGLTKETQYF
>TRBD1|TRBV5-1|TRBJ2-2|-
TGCGCCAGCAGCGTCGGGGACAGGGGGCAAGGGGAGCTGTTTTTT
CASSVGDRGQGELFF
>TRBD1|TRBV7-2|TRBJ1-6|-
TGTGCCAGCAACTGGGGGACAGTAAATTCACCCCTCCACTTT
CASNWGTVNSPLHF